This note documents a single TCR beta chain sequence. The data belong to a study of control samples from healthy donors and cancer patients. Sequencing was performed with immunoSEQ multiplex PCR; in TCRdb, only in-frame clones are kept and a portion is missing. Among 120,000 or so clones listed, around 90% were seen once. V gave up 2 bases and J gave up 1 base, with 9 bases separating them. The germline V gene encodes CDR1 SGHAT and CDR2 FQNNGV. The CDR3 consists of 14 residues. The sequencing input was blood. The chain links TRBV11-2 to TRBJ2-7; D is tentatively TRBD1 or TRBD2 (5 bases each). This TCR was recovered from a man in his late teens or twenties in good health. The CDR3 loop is CASSLRDASYEQYF. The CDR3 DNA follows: TGTGCCAGCAGCTTACGGGACGCTTCCTACGAGCAGTACTTC.